One and the same sample provided the 29 T cell receptor beta chains below, sequenced in a study of blood T cell repertoires in COVID-19. Some clones are missing from TCRdb's copy, which holds only in-frame ones; the method was immunoSEQ multiplex PCR. The table includes hundreds of thousands of clones, 80% detected once. Source material: PBMCs or T cells enriched from blood (not recorded which). These receptors all stem from a woman aged 35 to 49 with acute COVID-19.

V usage is TRBV18 and J usage is TRBJ1-4, with D possibly matching TRBD1 (6 bases). V lost 6 bases to trimming and J lost 5 bases, with 13 bases between them. Per the germline V gene, CDR1 is KGHSH and CDR2 is LQKENI. This CDR3 is 14 amino acids long. The CDR3 here is CASSLRGPNEKLFF. CDR3 DNA sequence: TGTGCCAGCTCTCTCAGGGGTCCGAATGAAAAACTGTTTTTT. The variable domain in full, completed from reference TRBV18 and TRBJ1-4, reads NAGVMQNPRHLVRRRGQEARLRCSPMKGHSHVYWYRQLPEEGLKFMVYLQKENIIDESGMPKERFSAEFPKEGPSILRIQQVVRGDSAAYFCASSLRGPNEKLFFGSGTQLSVL.

V and J are TRBV7-2 and TRBJ1-4; the D is unclear. V lost 4 bases, J lost 0 bases, and 6 bases lay in between. The CDR3 has 14 amino acids. Germline CDR1 is SGHTA and CDR2 is FQGNSA. CDR3 residues: CASSSGATNEKLFF. DNA of the CDR3: TGTGCCAGCAGCTCGGGAGCAACTAATGAAAAACTGTTTTTT. The whole variable domain, remainder taken from reference TRBV7-2 and TRBJ1-4, is GAGVSQSPSNKVTEKGKDVELRCDPISGHTALYWYRQSLGQGLEFLIYFQGNSAPDKSGLPSDRFSAERTGGSVSTLTIQRTQQEDSAVYLCASSSGATNEKLFFGSGTQLSVL.

This clone was recorded only once. The V call is TRBV19, the J call TRBJ2-3; D perhaps matches TRBD1 (6 bases). The CDR3 is 16 residues long. Germline V gene data show CDR1 as LNHDA and CDR2 as SQIVND (reference sequence). Between the trimmed V and J ends, which lost 3 bases and 2 bases, there was a span of 15 bases. The CDR3 DNA is TGTGCCAGTAGTATCGGTCTGACAGGATCCACAGATACGCAGTATTTT. It translates to CASSIGLTGSTDTQYF.

The chain joins TRBV19 to TRBJ1-4; D might be TRBD1 (6 bases). Trimming shortened V by 8 bases and J by 2 bases, and 12 bases separated the two germline ends. Germline V gene sequence: CDR1 LNHDA, CDR2 SQIVND (reference sequence). This CDR3 has 14 residues. The CDR3 here is CASGRGNTNEKLFF. The CDR3 DNA is TGTGCCAGTGGAAGGGGGAATACTAATGAAAAACTGTTTTTT.

The rearrangement links TRBV5-1 to TRBJ1-2; no clear D gene. The germline V and J ends were trimmed by 4 bases and 5 bases, with 15 bases remaining between them. Per the germline V gene, CDR1 is SGHRS and CDR2 is YFSETQ. The CDR3 spans 14 residues. The CDR3 DNA follows: TGCGCCAGCAGCGCAGAAATGGCCGCATATGGCTACACCTTC. It translates to CASSAEMAAYGYTF.

V gene TRBV3-1 (or the pseudogene TRBV3-2) combines with J gene TRBJ1-2; TRBD1 matches 9 bases. V was pared by 3 bases and J by 6 bases, with 11 bases of the junction left unmatched. This CDR3 spans 16 amino acids. Germline V lookup: CDR1 LGHDT, CDR2 YNNKEL (reference sequence). Here the CDR3 reads CASSHWGQGRGNGYTF. The CDR3 DNA is TGTGCCAGCAGCCACTGGGGACAGGGTCGAGGGAATGGCTACACCTTC.

The chain is built from TRBV29-1 and TRBJ1-5, with D tentatively TRBD1 (6 bases). This CDR3 has 13 amino acids. V lost 4 bases to trimming and J lost 5 bases, with 12 bases between them. In germline, CDR1 is SQVTM, CDR2 ANQGSEA. The CDR3 DNA reads TGCAGCGTTGCAGGGGATAAAGATCAGCCCCAGCATTTT. Translating it yields CSVAGDKDQPQHF.

The chain combines TRBV7-3 with TRBJ2-3; 8 bases match TRBD1. This CDR3 spans 16 amino acids. Germline values: CDR1 SGHTA, CDR2 FQGTGA. J lost 2 bases, V lost 5 bases, and 9 bases had no gene match. DNA of the CDR3: TGTGCCAGCAGCGCCCTTCCAGGGGGCAACACAGATACGCAGTATTTT. Its translation: CASSALPGGNTDTQYF.

The chain carries TRBV30 and TRBJ1-5, with D maybe TRBD1 (5 bases). Germline CDR1 GTSNPN, CDR2 SVGIG (reference sequence). Trimming took 4 bases from V and 4 from J, leaving 11 bases between them. The CDR3 runs 13 residues. Here the CDR3 DNA reads TGTGCCTGGAACCAGGGTGGGAATCAGCCCCAGCATTTT. It specifies CAWNQGGNQPQHF. Using reference TRBV30 and TRBJ1-5 for the parts outside the CDR3, the full variable domain is SQTIHQWPATLVQPVGSPLSLECTVEGTSNPNLYWYRQAAGRGLQLLFYSVGIGQISSEVPQNLSASRPQDRQFILSSKKLLLSDSGFYLCAWNQGGNQPQHFGDGTRLSIL.

The chain uses TRBV30 and TRBJ2-2; D uncertain. Between the trimmed V and J ends, which lost 4 bases and 4 bases, there was a span of 7 bases. Germline values: CDR1 GTSNPN, CDR2 SVGIG (reference sequence). The CDR3 runs 12 residues. CDR3 coding DNA: TGTGCCTGGACCTCAGGCACCGGGGAGCTGTTTTTT. Its translation: CAWTSGTGELFF. The whole variable domain, remainder taken from reference TRBV30 and TRBJ2-2, is SQTIHQWPATLVQPVGSPLSLECTVEGTSNPNLYWYRQAAGRGLQLLFYSVGIGQISSEVPQNLSASRPQDRQFILSSKKLLLSDSGFYLCAWTSGTGELFFGEGSRLTVL.

This chain joins TRBV19 and TRBJ2-2, with 9 bases matching TRBD1. Looked up from germline, CDR1 is LNHDA and CDR2 is SQIVND (reference sequence). This CDR3 is 19 amino acids long. Trimming took 3 bases from V and 7 from J; bases not matched to a gene: 18. The CDR3 DNA is TGTGCCAGTAGTATCCTCGGCGTTATACAGGGGGCGGCGATCGGGGAGCTGTTTTTT. Protein sequence: CASSILGVIQGAAIGELFF.

The rearrangement links TRBV27 to TRBJ2-1; TRBD2 aligns across 14 bases. Trimming removed 6 bases from V and 8 bases from J; junction bases left unmatched: 6. The CDR3 sequence is 15 residues long. Looked up from germline, CDR1 is MNHEY and CDR2 is SMNVEV (reference sequence). CDR3 protein: CASSWTSGRPDEQFF. As DNA, the CDR3 is TGTGCCAGCAGCTGGACTAGCGGGAGGCCTGATGAGCAGTTCTTC.

The chain is built from TRBV28 and TRBJ1-5; unclear D gene. V lost 0 bases, J lost 2 bases, and 11 bases lay in between. Per the germline V gene, CDR1 is MDHEN and CDR2 is SYDVKM. CDR3 length equals 16 residues. CDR3 sequence reads: CASSLWEGNGNQPQHF. The CDR3 DNA follows: TGTGCCAGCAGTTTATGGGAGGGAAATGGCAATCAGCCCCAGCATTTT.

V gene TRBV6-5 combines with J gene TRBJ1-1; 9 bases map to TRBD1. The junction had 5 bases not matched to a gene; V was cut back by 6 bases and J by 0 bases. CDR3 length equals 15 residues. The V gene's germline CDR1 is MNHEY and CDR2 SVGAGI. The DNA for the CDR3 is TGTGCCAGCAGCAACAGGGGGCTACTGAACACTGAAGCTTTCTTT. Translation: CASSNRGLLNTEAFF.

The chain has TRBV19 and TRBJ2-3, with 9 bases that match TRBD2. The CDR3 contains 19 residues. Per the germline V gene, CDR1 is LNHDA and CDR2 is SQIVND (reference sequence). Trimming at V came to 5 bases and at J to 6 bases, leaving 21 bases not matched to a gene. CDR3 nucleotides: TGTGCCAGTAGTCCACGGGCCGCGGGGGGGCCAGGTTTTACGGATACGCAGTATTTT. It is translated as CASSPRAAGGPGFTDTQYF.

This sequence joins TRBV19 and TRBJ1-5, with D possibly matching TRBD1 (6 bases). Germline V lookup: CDR1 LNHDA, CDR2 SQIVND (reference sequence). The CDR3 has 14 residues. Trimming shortened V by 6 bases and J by 0 bases, and 9 bases separated the two germline ends. CDR3 coding DNA: TGTGCCAGTAGGGACAGATATAGCAATCAGCCCCAGCATTTT. It encodes CASRDRYSNQPQHF.

The chain couples TRBV9 to TRBJ1-2; D might be TRBD1 (6 bases). Deletions cut 4 bases from V and 8 bases from J, with 15 bases between. The CDR3 covers 13 residues. Germline CDR1 and CDR2: SGDLS and YYNGEE. This chain's CDR3 is CASSSRQVHGYTF. In DNA, the CDR3 is TGTGCCAGCAGCTCCCGACAGGTCCACGGCTACACCTTC.

The rearrangement uses TRBV7-9 and TRBJ1-2; D uncertain. The V and J ends lost 3 bases and 8 bases respectively, with 19 bases between them. The length of the CDR3 is 15 residues. The germline V gene has CDR1 SEHNR and CDR2 FQNEAQ (reference sequence). The CDR3 reads CASSLEPTVAFGYTF. For the CDR3, the DNA is TGTGCCAGCAGCTTGGAACCAACAGTGGCGTTCGGCTACACCTTC.

CDR3 protein: CAISANPGGTGELFF. In nucleotides, the CDR3 is TGTGCCATCAGTGCAAACCCAGGGGGCACCGGGGAGCTGTTTTTT. The chain is built from TRBV10-3 and TRBJ2-2; 7 bases agree with TRBD1. Germline CDR1 is ENHRY and CDR2 is SYGVKD. V gave up 4 bases and J gave up 4 bases; unmatched junction bases: 6. The CDR3 spans 15 residues.

The chain joins TRBV7-2 to TRBJ2-7; tentative D call: TRBD2 (6 bases). This CDR3 is built from 14 residues. Trimming pared 4 bases from V and 3 bases from J, leaving 13 bases between. The germline V gene has CDR1 SGHTA and CDR2 FQGNSA. CDR3: CASSSFGSSYEQYF. The CDR3 DNA follows: TGTGCCAGCAGCTCCTTCGGGAGCAGCTACGAGCAGTACTTC.

V usage is TRBV19 and J usage is TRBJ1-4, with 7 bases matching TRBD1. J gave up 4 bases and V 4 bases, and 3 bases lay outside the gene matches. The germline CDR1 and CDR2 sequences are LNHDA and SQIVND (reference sequence). The CDR3 extends over 14 amino acids. The CDR3 DNA reads TGTGCCAGTAGTAAACAGGGGATTAATGAAAAACTGTTTTTT. Translation gives CASSKQGINEKLFF.

The chain uses TRBV3-1 (or the pseudogene TRBV3-2) and TRBJ1-2; TRBD1 agrees at 8 bases. The germline gives CDR1 LGHDT, CDR2 YNNKEL (reference sequence). The J segment lost 3 bases and the V segment lost 4 bases, leaving 7 bases of the junction unmatched. This CDR3 region has 15 residues. Here the CDR3 DNA reads TGTGCCAGCAGCCCCGGACCGGGACAGGACTATGGCTACACCTTC. The encoded protein is CASSPGPGQDYGYTF.

The chain has TRBV30 and TRBJ2-3; 8 nucleotides agree with TRBD2. Germline V CDR1 and CDR2: GTSNPN, SVGIG (reference sequence). This CDR3 comprises 15 residues. V dropped 1 base and J dropped 0; count of bases not matched to a gene: 3. The CDR3 DNA reads TGTGCCTGGAGTGAACTAGCGGCTAGCACAGATACGCAGTATTTT. Translated, it gives CAWSELAASTDTQYF. The whole variable domain, filled in from reference TRBV30 and TRBJ2-3, reads SQTIHQWPATLVQPVGSPLSLECTVEGTSNPNLYWYRQAAGRGLQLLFYSVGIGQISSEVPQNLSASRPQDRQFILSSKKLLLSDSGFYLCAWSELAASTDTQYFGPGTRLTVL.

The CDR3 loop reads CSVSLDGTGFGELFF. DNA for the CDR3: TGCAGCGTTTCCCTTGACGGGACAGGGTTCGGGGAGCTGTTTTTT. This chain joins TRBV29-1 and TRBJ2-2; 9 nucleotides agree with TRBD1. CDR1 is SQVTM, CDR2 ANQGSEA, per germline. The CDR3 extends over 15 amino acids. Trimming removed 5 bases from V and 7 bases from J; junction bases left unmatched: 11.

In this sample, this clone turned up many times. This chain connects TRBV30 to TRBJ2-1, with a weak D call TRBD1 (6 bases). Trimming left V 3 bases short and J 1 base short, with 10 bases between. Germline V gene data show CDR1 as GTSNPN and CDR2 as SVGIG (reference sequence). The CDR3 is 14 amino acids. The DNA for the CDR3 is TGTGCCTGGAGGCCGGACAGTTCCTACAATGAGCAGTTCTTC. Encoded protein: CAWRPDSSYNEQFF.

V gene TRBV19 combines with J gene TRBJ2-1, with D tentatively TRBD2 (5 bases). The CDR3 has 13 residues. CDR1 is LNHDA and CDR2 is SQIVND in the germline V gene (reference sequence). Trimming removed 7 bases at V and 6 bases at J, with 13 bases between. The CDR3 nucleotides read TGTGCCAGTAATTGGGGAGTTGGCAATGAGCAGTTCTTC. Its protein product is CASNWGVGNEQFF.

V usage is TRBV19 and J usage is TRBJ2-5; TRBD2 matches at 8 bases. With 3 bases clipped from V and 5 bases from J, the junction kept 5 bases outside the gene matches. Germline V CDR1 and CDR2: LNHDA, SQIVND (reference sequence). This CDR3 comprises 14 residues. Written as DNA, the CDR3 is TGTGCCAGTAGTATCAGCGGGAGTTTGGAGACCCAGTACTTC. Translating gives CASSISGSLETQYF.

This chain joins TRBV19 and TRBJ1-2; D is perhaps TRBD1 (5 bases). The V and J ends lost 1 base and 8 bases respectively, with 14 bases between them. This CDR3 region has 14 residues. Per germline, CDR1 LNHDA and CDR2 SQIVND (reference sequence). The CDR3 sequence is CASSIAEPQGGYTF. The CDR3 region has the DNA TGTGCCAGTAGTATAGCCGAACCCCAGGGAGGCTACACCTTC.

The genes are TRBV7-2 and TRBJ2-7; weak D call: TRBD1 (6 bases). Between the trimmed V and J ends, which lost 0 bases and 2 bases, there was a span of 11 bases. The germline CDR1 and CDR2 sequences are SGHTA and FQGNSA. The CDR3 is 15 amino acids. The CDR3 spells CASSLAGQGTYEQYF. The CDR3 DNA reads as TGTGCCAGCAGCTTAGCGGGGCAGGGGACCTACGAGCAGTACTTC.